Listed below are T cell receptor beta chains from one sample, sequenced in a study of cytomegalovirus exposure and HLA in healthy donors. The method was immunoSEQ multiplex PCR; TCRdb's version includes in-frame clones alone and lacks a portion of them. Here the sample spans approximately 160,000 clones, approximately 86% being singletons. The sample consisted of PBMCs. These receptors all come from a male donor in good health and CMV-seronegative. Both conserved end residues are part of each CDR3. Each record gives: J gene, V gene, clone size, D gene, CDR3 DNA, CDR3 protein. A D gene is named only where the DNA matches it firmly. Size is stated for part of the rows, as once, few or many counts, or as a class when the clone is expanded.

TRBJ1-1,TRBV7-2,once,-,TGTGCCAGCAGCACCAGGGGTAGCACTGAAGCTTTCTTT,CASSTRGSTEAFF
TRBJ2-1,TRBV29-1,-,-,TGCAGCGTTCTGGCAGCCAGCCTTCGGAGCTCCTACAATGAGCAGTTCTTC,CSVLAASLRSSYNEQFF
TRBJ2-3,TRBV10-1,once,TRBD2,TGCGCCAGCAAGCCTAGCGGGGACCACGCGGATACGCAGTATTTT,CASKPSGDHADTQYF
TRBJ1-4,TRBV2,-,TRBD1,TGTGCCAGCAGTGAGGGCAAGGGACAGGGATACGAAAAACTGTTTTTT,CASSEGKGQGYEKLFF
TRBJ1-6,TRBV19,-,TRBD1,TGTGCCAGCCGGGACAGCCATAATTCACCCCTCCACTTT,CASRDSHNSPLHF
TRBJ1-2,TRBV5-4,-,-,TGTGCCAGCTCCCCTGCAGCTAACTATGGCTACACCTTC,CASSPAANYGYTF
TRBJ2-5,TRBV5-1,-,TRBD2,TGCGCCAGCAGCTTGGGGGGACTAGCGGGGGAAGAGACCCAGTACTTC,CASSLGGLAGEETQYF
TRBJ2-2,TRBV5-4,-,TRBD2,TGTGCCAGCAGCTTTACAGCGGGGGGCCCCGGGGAGCTGTTTTTT,CASSFTAGGPGELFF
TRBJ2-3,TRBV5-5,-,TRBD2,TGTGCCAGCAGCCCGGGACTAGGCACAGATACGCAGTATTTT,CASSPGLGTDTQYF
TRBJ1-1,TRBV28,-,-,TGTGCCAGCAGTCCAGCAGGTAACACTGAAGCTTTCTTT,CASSPAGNTEAFF
TRBJ2-2,TRBV4-3,-,-,TGCGCCAGCAGCCAAGTTCACAGTGGGTTAGGCGGGGAGCTGTTTTTT,CASSQVHSGLGGELFF
TRBJ2-7,TRBV6-6,-,TRBD1,TGTGCCAGCAGTGGCGGACAGGGAAGCTCCTACGAGCAGTACTTC,CASSGGQGSSYEQYF
TRBJ2-1,TRBV7-3,-,TRBD2,TGTGCCAGCAGCTTAACCCGGAGGGGACTAGCCGGGAATGAGCAGTTCTTC,CASSLTRRGLAGNEQFF
TRBJ2-3,TRBV5-1,-,-,TGCGCCAGCAGCCCGGGTCGGGTTAAAGATACGCAGTATTTT,CASSPGRVKDTQYF
TRBJ1-2,TRBV2,-,TRBD1,TGTGCCAGCAGAAGGGACAGCGGCTATGGCTACACCTTC,CASRRDSGYGYTF
TRBJ2-3,TRBV19,-,TRBD1,TGTGCCAGTAGTCTCGGACAGGGGACAGATACGCAGTATTTT,CASSLGQGTDTQYF
TRBJ2-7,TRBV11-3,-,TRBD2,TGTGCCAGCAGCGCGGGAGGACCTTACGAGCAGTACTTC,CASSAGGPYEQYF
TRBJ2-3,TRBV5-6,once,TRBD2,TGTGCCAGCAGCTTATTAGGGACTAGCGGTCCCGATACGCAGTATTTT,CASSLLGTSGPDTQYF
TRBJ2-5,TRBV29-1,-,TRBD1,TGCAGCGTTGCTGGACAGGGGGCGCGATCAGAGACCCAGTACTTC,CSVAGQGARSETQYF
TRBJ2-5,TRBV19,-,TRBD1,TGTGCCAGTGAGGGACAGGGAGGTTTGGAGACCCAGTACTTC,CASEGQGGLETQYF
TRBJ2-3,TRBV7-8,-,-,TGTGCCAGCAGCTTAGGATGGCGGTCCACAGATACGCAGTATTTT,CASSLGWRSTDTQYF
TRBJ1-1,TRBV7-2,-,-,TGTGCCAGCAGGTCACAGGGAGGGGTCACTGAAGCTTTCTTT,CASRSQGGVTEAFF
TRBJ1-4,TRBV7-9,-,-,TGTGCCAGCAGCTTAGTACGTTCCTCCGGGACATTGAATGAAAAACTGTTTTTT,CASSLVRSSGTLNEKLFF
TRBJ1-2,TRBV7-3,-,-,TGTGCCAGCAGCCAAGGGCCCATACGTACAGGCTATGGCTACACCTTC,CASSQGPIRTGYGYTF
TRBJ2-7,TRBV7-7,-,-,TGTGCCAGCAGCTTCTCAGGGTCCTACGAGCAGTACTTC,CASSFSGSYEQYF
TRBJ2-7,TRBV10-3,-,TRBD2,TGTGCCATCAACCCGGGAGGGAGCTCCTACGAGCAGTACTTC,CAINPGGSSYEQYF
TRBJ1-2,TRBV7-8,few,TRBD1,TGTGCCAGCAGCTCCAGGACAGGCTGGGGCTATGGCTACACCTTC,CASSSRTGWGYGYTF
TRBJ1-1,TRBV27,-,TRBD1,TGTGCCAGCAGACCCACCGGGACAGGGGGTGTGATGAACACTGAAGCTTTCTTT,CASRPTGTGGVMNTEAFF
TRBJ1-5,TRBV19,-,-,TGTGCCAGTAGTATAAAGGGGTACCAGCCCCAGCATTTT,CASSIKGYQPQHF
TRBJ1-2,TRBV7-9,-,TRBD1,TGTGCCAGCAGCTTAGGACAGGGGGCTAACTATGGCTACACCTTC,CASSLGQGANYGYTF
TRBJ2-7,TRBV28,-,TRBD1,TGTGCCAGCAGTTTATCAGGACAGGGGTTAGAGCAGTACTTC,CASSLSGQGLEQYF
TRBJ1-1,TRBV19,-,TRBD1,TGTGCCAGTAGTGCATACAGGGGGGGTGGTGAAGCTTTCTTT,CASSAYRGGGEAFF
TRBJ2-7,TRBV7-4,-,TRBD1,TGTGCCAGCAGCTTAGGGGGACAGGGGGGCGACGAGCAGTACTTC,CASSLGGQGGDEQYF
TRBJ2-7,TRBV11-2,-,-,TGTGCCAGCAGCTTAGTCCTCCGGGTCGACTACGAGCAGTACTTC,CASSLVLRVDYEQYF
TRBJ2-7,TRBV5-1,-,TRBD1,TGCGCCAGCAGCCAGGGACAGGGATCCTACGAGCAGTACTTC,CASSQGQGSYEQYF